This entry is about one T cell receptor beta chain. This sample stems from a study of human T cells and chemical hapten exposure. Germline CDR1 and CDR2: SQVTM and ANQGSEA. V lost 8 bases to trimming and J lost 2 bases, with 13 bases between them. CDR3 length equals 13 residues. Sample time point: patch test 1, 2 weeks after DPC sensitization. Noted treatment: therapeutic diphenylcyclopropenone sensitization with weekly scalp DPC. A single record per CDR3 protein comes from TCRdb applying MiXCR to the RACE reads. This table holds under 120,000 distinct CDR3 sequences, approximately 9.9% found once. The specimen was whole blood, collected in connection with sensitization to the hapten diphenylcyclopropenone (DPC). V usage is TRBV29-1 and J usage is TRBJ2-1, with D uncertain. The receptor's source is a woman aged 40-49 years with alopecia areata. Some clones in this sample may be carry-over from other donors' samples. The CDR3 region has the DNA TGCAGCTCTGAGCGTTTGACCTACAATGAGCAGTTCTTC. This encodes CSSERLTYNEQFF.